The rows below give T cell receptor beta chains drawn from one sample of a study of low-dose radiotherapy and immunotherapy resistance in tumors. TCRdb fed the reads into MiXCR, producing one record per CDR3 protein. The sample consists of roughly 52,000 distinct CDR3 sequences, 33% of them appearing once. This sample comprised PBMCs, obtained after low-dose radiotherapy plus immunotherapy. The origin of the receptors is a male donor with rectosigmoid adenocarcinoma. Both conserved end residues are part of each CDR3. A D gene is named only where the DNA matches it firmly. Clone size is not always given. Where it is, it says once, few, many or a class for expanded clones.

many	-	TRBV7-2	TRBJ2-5	TGTGCCAGCAGCTTAGGGGTCGGTATGGAGACCCAGTACTTC	CASSLGVGMETQYF
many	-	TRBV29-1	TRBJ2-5	TGCAGCGTTGAGGAGGGGTTGGAGACCCAGTACTTC	CSVEEGLETQYF
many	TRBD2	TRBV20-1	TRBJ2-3	TGCAGTGCTAGCAGGGCGGGAGGTTTCTGGGCAGATACGCAGTATTTT	CSASRAGGFWADTQYF
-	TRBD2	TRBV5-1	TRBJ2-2	TGCGCCAGCAGCTTGGGACTAGCGGGAGCCGGGGAGCTGTTTTTT	CASSLGLAGAGELFF
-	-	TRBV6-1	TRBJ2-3	TGTGCCAGCAGTTACGGGGCAGGGAGCACAGATACGCAGTATTTT	CASSYGAGSTDTQYF
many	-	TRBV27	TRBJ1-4	TGTGCCAGCAGTTTCTATGGTGAAAAACTGTTTTTT	CASSFYGEKLFF
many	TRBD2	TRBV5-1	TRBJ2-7	TGCGCCAGCAGCCCCGTGGGTAGCGGGAAGTACGAGCAGTACTTC	CASSPVGSGKYEQYF
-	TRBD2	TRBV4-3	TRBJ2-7	TGCGCCAGCAGCCAAGATGGGGGGGGCTACGAGCAGTACTTC	CASSQDGGGYEQYF
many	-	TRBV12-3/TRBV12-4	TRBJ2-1	TGTGCCAGCAGCCCCGGGGGCGGAACTTACAATGAGCAGTTCTTC	CASSPGGGTYNEQFF
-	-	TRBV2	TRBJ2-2	TGTGCCAGCAGTTATCCGGGACTCCGTTCCACCGGGGAGCTGTTTTTT	CASSYPGLRSTGELFF
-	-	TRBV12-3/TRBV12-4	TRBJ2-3	TGTGCCAGCAGTCTCGTTATGGACTCCGCTAGCACAGATACGCAGTATTTT	CASSLVMDSASTDTQYF
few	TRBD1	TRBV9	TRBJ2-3	TGTGCCAGCAGCGCGTTGGGACAGGGAGATAGAGATACGCAGTATTTT	CASSALGQGDRDTQYF
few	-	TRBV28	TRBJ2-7	TGTGCCACCACAGATACCTACGAGCAGTACTTC	CATTDTYEQYF
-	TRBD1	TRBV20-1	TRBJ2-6	TGCAGTGCCCCGGGGACAGGGGGCCTCGGGGCCAACGTCCTGACTTTC	CSAPGTGGLGANVLTF
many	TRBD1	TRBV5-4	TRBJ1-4	TGTGCCAGCAGCCTAGCTTCGGGACAGGGGACTGAAAAACTGTTTTTT	CASSLASGQGTEKLFF
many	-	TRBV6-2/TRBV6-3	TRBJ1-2	TGTGCCAGATTCGGACCGCGGGGGGAGGGGAGATATGGCTACACCTTC	CARFGPRGEGRYGYTF
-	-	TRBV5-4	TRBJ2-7	TGTGCCAGCAGCCTCGAGGGACCAAGGGGCTACGAGCAGTACTTC	CASSLEGPRGYEQYF
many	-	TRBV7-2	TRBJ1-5	TGTGCCAGCAGCTTAATGAGGCCAGGGGATAATCAGCCCCAGCATTTT	CASSLMRPGDNQPQHF
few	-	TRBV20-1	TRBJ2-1	TGCAGTGCTAGAGGTCCCGATGAGCAGTTCTTC	CSARGPDEQFF
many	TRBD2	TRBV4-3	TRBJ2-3	TGCGCCAGCAGCCCCGGGACTAGCGGACCCGCATCGGGAGATACGCAGTATTTT	CASSPGTSGPASGDTQYF
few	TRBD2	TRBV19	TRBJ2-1	TGTGCCAGTAGTTACGAAGCGGGAAGGAACAATGAGCAGTTCTTC	CASSYEAGRNNEQFF
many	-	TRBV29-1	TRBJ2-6	TGCAGCGTTACAGGGACTGGGGCCAACGTCCTGACTTTC	CSVTGTGANVLTF
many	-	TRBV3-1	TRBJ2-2	TGTGCCAGCAGCCGTTCGGATGCCGGGGAGCTGTTTTTT	CASSRSDAGELFF
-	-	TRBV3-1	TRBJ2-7	TGTGCCAGCCGACGAGGGACCTCCTACGAGCAGTACTTC	CASRRGTSYEQYF
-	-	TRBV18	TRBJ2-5	TGTGCCAGCTCCCAAGAGACCCAGTACTTC	CASSQETQYF
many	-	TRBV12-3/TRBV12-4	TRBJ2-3	TGTGCCAGCAGTTTTGAGTTTCCTAGCACAGATACGCAGTATTTT	CASSFEFPSTDTQYF
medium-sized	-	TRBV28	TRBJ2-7	TGTGCCAGCAGTCCCTCGGGCGGGGAGCGTTACGAGCAGTACTTC	CASSPSGGERYEQYF
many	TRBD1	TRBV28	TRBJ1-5	TGTGCCAGCTCCGGGGACAGTACGAGCAATCAGCCCCAGCATTTT	CASSGDSTSNQPQHF
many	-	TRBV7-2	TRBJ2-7	TGTGCCAGCAGCCCCGGTTGGGGTGGGGAGTACTTC	CASSPGWGGEYF
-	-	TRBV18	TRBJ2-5	TGTGCCAGCTCACCAAGGGAGACCCAGTACTTC	CASSPRETQYF
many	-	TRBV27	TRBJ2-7	TGTGCCAGCTCGCAGGGTCAGGGATCCTACGAGCAGTACTTC	CASSQGQGSYEQYF
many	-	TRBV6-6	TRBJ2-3	TGTGCCAGCAGTTACTTCCCTGACTGGGACACAGATACGCAGTATTTT	CASSYFPDWDTDTQYF
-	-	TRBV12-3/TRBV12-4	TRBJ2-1	TGTGCCAGCAGTTTTGCGGCGGGTGCAGGGGCTGAGCAGTTCTTC	CASSFAAGAGAEQFF
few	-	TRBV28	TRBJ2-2	TGTGCCAGCAGTAATCTGCAGAACGGGGAGCTGTTTTTT	CASSNLQNGELFF
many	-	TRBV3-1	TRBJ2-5	TGTGCCAGCAGCCAAGGGAACCAAGAGACCCAGTACTTC	CASSQGNQETQYF
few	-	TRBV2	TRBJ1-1	TGTGCCAGCAGGCCTATCGCGGGGAACACTGAAGCTTTCTTT	CASRPIAGNTEAFF
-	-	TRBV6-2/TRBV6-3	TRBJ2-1	TGTGCCAGCAGTGGGGTAGTTCGTCGGAATGAGCAGTTCTTC	CASSGVVRRNEQFF
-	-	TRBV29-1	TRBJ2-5	TGCAGCGTTGCTGCGGGGACGGGAGAGACCCAGTACTTC	CSVAAGTGETQYF
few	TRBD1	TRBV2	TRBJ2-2	TGTGCCACACACAGGGGTTACGGGGAGCTGTTTTTT	CATHRGYGELFF
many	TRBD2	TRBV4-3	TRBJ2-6	TGCGCCAGCAGCCAAGATGTCGGCGGGGGGGCCGGTGGGGCCAACGTCCTGACTTTC	CASSQDVGGGAGGANVLTF
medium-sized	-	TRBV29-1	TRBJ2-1	TGCAGCGTTGAAGATCTGGGGAATGAGCAGTTCTTC	CSVEDLGNEQFF
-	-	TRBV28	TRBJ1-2	TGTGCCAGCAGGCAAGGGCCTAACTATGGCTACACCTTC	CASRQGPNYGYTF
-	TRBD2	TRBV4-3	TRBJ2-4	TGCGCCAGCAGCCAAGAGGGACTATCTATTCAGTACTTC	CASSQEGLSIQYF
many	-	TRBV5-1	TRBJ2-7	TGCGCCAGCAGCTTGGGGACGGGGCGAGTAGCCTACGAGCAGTACTTC	CASSLGTGRVAYEQYF
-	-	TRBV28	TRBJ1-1	TGTGCCAGCAGCCTCGACAAACTGGGAGCTTTCTTT	CASSLDKLGAFF
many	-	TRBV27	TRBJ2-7	TGTGCCAGCAGTGGCGTCTCCGGGGTAACCTACGAGCAGTACTTC	CASSGVSGVTYEQYF
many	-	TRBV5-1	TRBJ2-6	TGCGCCAGCAGCGACAGGACCCCTGGGGCCAACGTCCTGACTTTC	CASSDRTPGANVLTF
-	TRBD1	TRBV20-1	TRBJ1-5	TGCAGTGCCGCAGGGACAGAATATAGCAATCAGCCCCAGCATTTT	CSAAGTEYSNQPQHF
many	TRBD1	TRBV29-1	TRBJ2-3	TGCAGCGTCGTAGGGACAGGCGGAGATACGCAGTATTTT	CSVVGTGGDTQYF
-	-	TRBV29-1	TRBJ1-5	TGCAGCGTTGTTGAGTGGGGTATCGGACAGCCCCAGCATTTT	CSVVEWGIGQPQHF
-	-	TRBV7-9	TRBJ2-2	TGTGCCAGCAGAATATCCGGGACACCGAACACCGGGGAGCTGTTTTTT	CASRISGTPNTGELFF
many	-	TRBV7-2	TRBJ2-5	TGTGCCAGCAGCCTCGGGGGAAGGGGGGAGACCCAGTACTTC	CASSLGGRGETQYF
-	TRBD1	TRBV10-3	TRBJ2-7	TGTGCCATCAGGGAGGCAGGGGGCCCTCGGTCCGCCTACGAGCAGTACTTC	CAIREAGGPRSAYEQYF
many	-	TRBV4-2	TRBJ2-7	TGTGCCAGCAGCCCGCGAGGGGGGGGGACAATTGAGCAGTACTTC	CASSPRGGGTIEQYF
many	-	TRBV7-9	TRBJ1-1	TGTGCCAGCAGCTTGGGGACCCCTGAAGCTTTCTTT	CASSLGTPEAFF
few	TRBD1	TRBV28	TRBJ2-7	TGTGCCAGCAGGTCCGGGACAGGTTCTACCTACGAGCAGTACTTC	CASRSGTGSTYEQYF
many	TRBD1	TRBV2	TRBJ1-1	TGTGCCAGCAGTGTTCGACAGGGAAGTACTGAAGCTTTCTTT	CASSVRQGSTEAFF
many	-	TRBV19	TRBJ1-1	TGTGCCAGTACCGACAGGAGGCTGATGGCTTTCTTT	CASTDRRLMAFF
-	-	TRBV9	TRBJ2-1	TGTGCCAGAAGCTTGGCCTTTGGCGGGCGCACGAATGAGCAGTTCTTC	CARSLAFGGRTNEQFF
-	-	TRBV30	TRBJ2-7	TGTGCCTCTAGAGGGGGAACCTACGAGCAGTACTTC	CASRGGTYEQYF